This T cell receptor beta chain was observed in a study of T cell repertoires in cytomegalovirus infection. Findings and caveats of the study: Summed public TCR beta family frequency identified CMV carriers bearing the relevant HLA.

The table lists this clonotype with many counts. Its antigen is unidentified. CDR1 and CDR2 (germline): SGHTA, FQGNSA. The CDR3 covers 16 residues. Trimming took 3 bases from V and 8 from J; bases not matched to a gene: 7. TCRdb redid the calling of the reads with MiXCR, one entry per CDR3 protein. Among roughly 280,000 distinct CDR3 sequences listed, roughly 9.1% were seen once. This TCR was recovered from a human donor in good health (CMV status not recorded). Some clones in this sample may be carry-over from other donors' samples. This chain uses TRBV7-2 with TRBJ1-6, with 10 nucleotides matching TRBD1. The sample consisted of PBMCs. For the CDR3, the DNA is TGTGCCAGCAGCTTGGGGGACAGGGGTGCTTATTCACCCCTCCACTTT. Amino acid sequence: CASSLGDRGAYSPLHF.